These T cell receptor beta chains were read from a single sample in a study of neoadjuvant anti-PD-1 for oral cavity cancer. Method: immunoSEQ multiplex PCR; TCRdb's copy keeps in-frame clones and lacks some. Of around 60,000 clones in the sample, more than 60% were seen once. This material consisted of PBMCs, taken before nivolumab (anti-PD-1) treatment. The origin of the receptors is a person aged 40 to 85 with oral cavity squamous cell carcinoma. CDR3s include the opening cysteine and the closing phenylalanine or tryptophan. Fields, in order: V gene, J gene, D gene, clone size, CDR3 DNA, CDR3 protein. D genes are given only for firm matches. Size tells how often a clone was seen (once, few, many) or the class of an expanded clone, and some rows leave it out.

V gene: TRBV5-6; J gene: TRBJ1-5; D gene: TRBD1; clone size: few; CDR3 DNA: TGTGCCAGCAGCCGACGACAGGGCCCGGCTCAGCCCCAGCATTTT; CDR3 protein: CASSRRQGPAQPQHF
V gene: TRBV6-5; J gene: TRBJ2-1; D gene: NA; clone size: once; CDR3 DNA: TGTGCCAGCAGTTACTCGTTTGGGAATGAGCAGTTCTTC; CDR3 protein: CASSYSFGNEQFF
V gene: TRBV6-5; J gene: TRBJ2-3; D gene: TRBD2; clone size: NA; CDR3 DNA: TGTGCCACTATCGATCCGGGACTAGAGGGAGATACGCAGTATTTT; CDR3 protein: CATIDPGLEGDTQYF
V gene: TRBV29-1; J gene: TRBJ1-3; D gene: NA; clone size: NA; CDR3 DNA: TGCAGCGTCGTACAAGGGCTAAACACCATATATTTT; CDR3 protein: CSVVQGLNTIYF
V gene: TRBV18; J gene: TRBJ1-6; D gene: NA; clone size: NA; CDR3 DNA: TGTGCCAGCTCACCACCGGGGGGGCGAGGTTCACCCCTCCACTTT; CDR3 protein: CASSPPGGRGSPLHF
V gene: TRBV2; J gene: TRBJ1-5; D gene: TRBD1; clone size: NA; CDR3 DNA: TGTGCCAGCAACCTACAGGGGTACAATCAGCCCCAGCATTTT; CDR3 protein: CASNLQGYNQPQHF
V gene: TRBV6-1; J gene: TRBJ2-7; D gene: NA; clone size: NA; CDR3 DNA: TGTGCCAGCAGTGAGGCCAGGGGGGTTTACGAGCAGTACTTC; CDR3 protein: CASSEARGVYEQYF
V gene: TRBV10-2; J gene: TRBJ1-1; D gene: NA; clone size: NA; CDR3 DNA: TGCGCCAGCAGTGGAGGACAGCCTGAAGCTTTCTTT; CDR3 protein: CASSGGQPEAFF
V gene: TRBV30; J gene: TRBJ1-4; D gene: NA; clone size: NA; CDR3 DNA: TGTGCCTGGGCGCGGGCCAGTGAAAAACTGTTTTTT; CDR3 protein: CAWARASEKLFF
V gene: TRBV11-3; J gene: TRBJ2-2; D gene: TRBD2; clone size: NA; CDR3 DNA: TGTGCCAGCAGCACCGGGACTAGCGGGGGGGAGCTGTTTTTT; CDR3 protein: CASSTGTSGGELFF
V gene: TRBV18; J gene: TRBJ2-1; D gene: NA; clone size: NA; CDR3 DNA: TGTGCCAGCTCACCCTGGAGGGACACCACCTACAATGAGCAGTTCTTC; CDR3 protein: CASSPWRDTTYNEQFF
V gene: TRBV7-9; J gene: TRBJ2-7; D gene: NA; clone size: NA; CDR3 DNA: TGTGCCAGCAGCGGAGAGTTTCGGGAGCAGTACTTC; CDR3 protein: CASSGEFREQYF
V gene: TRBV27; J gene: TRBJ2-3; D gene: NA; clone size: NA; CDR3 DNA: TGTGCCAGCAGTTCCTCGGGCAGGGGATGGGATACGCAGTATTTT; CDR3 protein: CASSSSGRGWDTQYF
V gene: TRBV27; J gene: TRBJ1-2; D gene: NA; clone size: NA; CDR3 DNA: TGTGCCAGCAGTTTGGCCGGGTCCGCGGATGGCTACACCTTC; CDR3 protein: CASSLAGSADGYTF
V gene: TRBV5-4; J gene: TRBJ1-1; D gene: NA; clone size: NA; CDR3 DNA: TGTGCCAGCAGCGCTAGGTTGAGAATGAACACTGAAGCTTTCTTT; CDR3 protein: CASSARLRMNTEAFF
V gene: TRBV5-4; J gene: TRBJ1-2; D gene: NA; clone size: once; CDR3 DNA: NA; CDR3 protein: CASSLVGTGATGPF
V gene: TRBV7-9; J gene: TRBJ1-2; D gene: NA; clone size: NA; CDR3 DNA: TGTGCCAGCAGCCCGGGAGGGAACGATGGCTACACCTTC; CDR3 protein: CASSPGGNDGYTF
V gene: TRBV19; J gene: TRBJ2-2; D gene: TRBD1; clone size: NA; CDR3 DNA: TGTGCCAGTATTGACAGGGGAGACACCGGGGAGCTGTTTTTT; CDR3 protein: CASIDRGDTGELFF
V gene: TRBV5-6; J gene: TRBJ1-4; D gene: NA; clone size: NA; CDR3 DNA: TGTGCCAGCAGTGCGGCGGGCAGGGGAGGTGAAAAACTGTTTTTT; CDR3 protein: CASSAAGRGGEKLFF
V gene: TRBV6-4; J gene: TRBJ2-2; D gene: TRBD2; clone size: NA; CDR3 DNA: TGTGCCAGCAGTGTTAGCGGGACCGGGGAGCTGTTTTTT; CDR3 protein: CASSVSGTGELFF
V gene: TRBV14; J gene: TRBJ2-1; D gene: NA; clone size: NA; CDR3 DNA: TGTGCCAGCAGCCAAGCGGCGGGGGCGAACAATGAGCAGTTCTTC; CDR3 protein: CASSQAAGANNEQFF
V gene: TRBV7-9; J gene: TRBJ1-2; D gene: NA; clone size: few; CDR3 DNA: TGTGCCAGCAGCTTAGGGGCAGCCTATGGCTACACCTTC; CDR3 protein: CASSLGAAYGYTF
V gene: TRBV19; J gene: TRBJ2-7; D gene: TRBD2; clone size: once; CDR3 DNA: TGTGCCAGTAGTGTTAGCGGGAGGGCCTACGAGCAGTACTTC; CDR3 protein: CASSVSGRAYEQYF
V gene: TRBV12-5; J gene: TRBJ1-1; D gene: NA; clone size: NA; CDR3 DNA: TGTGCTAGTGGCCCGGTGGGGAGGGAAGCTTTCTTT; CDR3 protein: CASGPVGREAFF
V gene: TRBV5-8; J gene: TRBJ1-1; D gene: NA; clone size: few; CDR3 DNA: TGTGCCAGCAGGATGCGTGTAGGGGGGAACACTGAAGCTTTCTTT; CDR3 protein: CASRMRVGGNTEAFF
V gene: TRBV30; J gene: TRBJ2-2; D gene: NA; clone size: NA; CDR3 DNA: TGTGCCTGGAGGGGTGGGAGCGGCACCGGGGAGCTGTTTTTT; CDR3 protein: CAWRGGSGTGELFF
V gene: TRBV19; J gene: TRBJ2-2; D gene: TRBD1; clone size: NA; CDR3 DNA: TGTGCCAGTGAGGACAGGGGGCAAACCGGGGAGCTGTTTTTT; CDR3 protein: CASEDRGQTGELFF
V gene: TRBV7-8; J gene: TRBJ1-1; D gene: NA; clone size: NA; CDR3 DNA: TGTGCCAGCAGCTTAAGGCTACAGGGAACGAACACTGAAGCTTTCTTT; CDR3 protein: CASSLRLQGTNTEAFF
V gene: TRBV11-2; J gene: TRBJ2-5; D gene: NA; clone size: NA; CDR3 DNA: TGTGCCAGCAGCCCGCGTGGGGGGATGGGGGGAGAGACCCAGTACTTC; CDR3 protein: CASSPRGGMGGETQYF
V gene: TRBV5-1; J gene: TRBJ1-5; D gene: NA; clone size: NA; CDR3 DNA: TGCGCCAGCAGCTTGGGACATAACAATCAGCCCCAGCATTTT; CDR3 protein: CASSLGHNNQPQHF
V gene: TRBV5-7; J gene: TRBJ1-6; D gene: TRBD1; clone size: NA; CDR3 DNA: TGTGCCAGCAGCCTTACCGGACAGGCCAAGTGTAGCTGGTCACCCCTCCACTTT; CDR3 protein: CASSLTGQAKCSWSPLHF
V gene: TRBV27; J gene: TRBJ2-7; D gene: NA; clone size: NA; CDR3 DNA: TGTGCCAGCAGTTTTAGGGCCGAGCAGTACTTC; CDR3 protein: CASSFRAEQYF
V gene: TRBV19; J gene: TRBJ1-5; D gene: NA; clone size: NA; CDR3 DNA: TGTGCCAGTAGTATGAGCGGAACTCGGGGCAATCAGCCCCAGCATTTT; CDR3 protein: CASSMSGTRGNQPQHF
V gene: TRBV25-1; J gene: TRBJ2-7; D gene: NA; clone size: NA; CDR3 DNA: TGTGCCAGCAGTGACCTAGCAGGCTCCTACGAGCAGTACTTC; CDR3 protein: CASSDLAGSYEQYF
V gene: TRBV30; J gene: TRBJ1-1; D gene: NA; clone size: NA; CDR3 DNA: TGTGCCTGGAGTGGGGGCCCCACTGAAGCTTTCTTT; CDR3 protein: CAWSGGPTEAFF
V gene: TRBV27; J gene: TRBJ1-3; D gene: NA; clone size: NA; CDR3 DNA: TGTGCCAGCAGGCCAGGGGATCGGAACACCATATATTTT; CDR3 protein: CASRPGDRNTIYF
V gene: TRBV5-1; J gene: TRBJ2-3; D gene: TRBD2; clone size: NA; CDR3 DNA: TGCGCCAGCAGCGTGGAGGGACTAGCACCCTCCACAGATACGCAGTATTTT; CDR3 protein: CASSVEGLAPSTDTQYF
V gene: TRBV5-1; J gene: TRBJ2-1; D gene: NA; clone size: NA; CDR3 DNA: TGCGCCAGCAGGATGGATCTGACCGATGAGCAGTTCTTC; CDR3 protein: CASRMDLTDEQFF
V gene: TRBV7-9; J gene: TRBJ1-1; D gene: NA; clone size: NA; CDR3 DNA: TGTGCCAGCAGCTTAGTTGGGGAAGCTGAAGCTTTCTTT; CDR3 protein: CASSLVGEAEAFF
V gene: TRBV18; J gene: TRBJ2-5; D gene: TRBD2; clone size: NA; CDR3 DNA: TGTGCCAGCTCACCGGGACTAGACGAGACCCAGTACTTC; CDR3 protein: CASSPGLDETQYF
V gene: TRBV7-8; J gene: TRBJ2-1; D gene: NA; clone size: NA; CDR3 DNA: TGTGCCAGCAGTTTCGGCGTAGGACAAGGGAATGAGCAGTTCTTC; CDR3 protein: CASSFGVGQGNEQFF
V gene: TRBV29-1; J gene: TRBJ1-5; D gene: NA; clone size: NA; CDR3 DNA: TGCAGCGTTGCTAAGGGAACATCCGGCAATCAGCCCCAGCATTTT; CDR3 protein: CSVAKGTSGNQPQHF
V gene: TRBV5-6; J gene: TRBJ1-4; D gene: NA; clone size: NA; CDR3 DNA: TGTGCCAGCAGCTCTTGGCCAAATGAAAAACTGTTTTTT; CDR3 protein: CASSSWPNEKLFF
V gene: TRBV6-5; J gene: TRBJ2-2; D gene: TRBD1; clone size: NA; CDR3 DNA: TGTGCCAGCAGTTATGACGACAGGGGCACCGGGGAGCTGTTTTTT; CDR3 protein: CASSYDDRGTGELFF
V gene: TRBV5-6; J gene: TRBJ1-5; D gene: TRBD1; clone size: once; CDR3 DNA: TGTGCCAGCAGCCCCAGGGGGCAGCCCCAGCATTTT; CDR3 protein: CASSPRGQPQHF
V gene: TRBV19; J gene: TRBJ2-1; D gene: TRBD2; clone size: few; CDR3 DNA: TGTGCCAGTAGTTTCACTAGCGGGAGGGCCAGGAATGAGCAGTTCTTC; CDR3 protein: CASSFTSGRARNEQFF
V gene: TRBV5-1; J gene: TRBJ1-6; D gene: NA; clone size: NA; CDR3 DNA: TGCGCCAGCAGCCCTACAGGGTTGGTCTCACCCCTCCACTTT; CDR3 protein: CASSPTGLVSPLHF
V gene: TRBV6-1; J gene: TRBJ2-7; D gene: NA; clone size: NA; CDR3 DNA: TGTGCCAGCAGCGCCTTAGCGGCCCTCGGGTACGAGCAGTACTTC; CDR3 protein: CASSALAALGYEQYF
V gene: TRBV1; J gene: TRBJ2-3; D gene: NA; clone size: medium-sized; CDR3 DNA: TGCACCAGCAGCCCTAGCGGGAGCACAGATACGCAGTATTTT; CDR3 protein: CTSSPSGSTDTQYF
V gene: TRBV5-1; J gene: TRBJ1-2; D gene: NA; clone size: NA; CDR3 DNA: TGCGCCAGCGGAAAACTGGGGGTTTCTAATGGCTACACCTTC; CDR3 protein: CASGKLGVSNGYTF
V gene: TRBV4-1; J gene: TRBJ1-3; D gene: NA; clone size: NA; CDR3 DNA: TGCGCCAGCAGCCATCCTCAGACAGGCCCTCGTTTGGATTACACCATATATTTT; CDR3 protein: CASSHPQTGPRLDYTIYF
V gene: TRBV27; J gene: TRBJ1-2; D gene: NA; clone size: NA; CDR3 DNA: TGTGCCAGCAGTTTTCTTGGGGCGGAAGGCTACACCTTC; CDR3 protein: CASSFLGAEGYTF
V gene: TRBV7-9; J gene: TRBJ2-2; D gene: NA; clone size: NA; CDR3 DNA: TGTGCCAGCAGGACAGAGAACACCGGGGAGCTGTTTTTT; CDR3 protein: CASRTENTGELFF
V gene: TRBV2; J gene: TRBJ1-5; D gene: TRBD1; clone size: once; CDR3 DNA: TGTGCCAGCAGTGTACAGGGGCCCGATCAGCCCCAGCATTTT; CDR3 protein: CASSVQGPDQPQHF
V gene: TRBV14; J gene: TRBJ1-2; D gene: TRBD1; clone size: NA; CDR3 DNA: TGTGCCAGCAGCCAAGCAGGACAGGGCTTTGCTGGCTACACCTTC; CDR3 protein: CASSQAGQGFAGYTF
V gene: TRBV6-5; J gene: TRBJ1-1; D gene: NA; clone size: medium-sized; CDR3 DNA: TGTGCCAGCAGGCCACCCACCAGGGCTGAAGCTTTCTTT; CDR3 protein: CASRPPTRAEAFF
V gene: TRBV7-8; J gene: TRBJ2-1; D gene: TRBD2; clone size: NA; CDR3 DNA: TGTGCCAGCAGCTTAGGGACTAGAAATGAGCAGTTCTTC; CDR3 protein: CASSLGTRNEQFF
V gene: TRBV28; J gene: TRBJ2-5; D gene: TRBD1; clone size: NA; CDR3 DNA: TGTGCCAGCAGTTTTTCAGGGGGCGGAAAGACCCAGTACTTC; CDR3 protein: CASSFSGGGKTQYF
V gene: TRBV5-1; J gene: TRBJ2-3; D gene: NA; clone size: NA; CDR3 DNA: TGCGCCAGCAGCTTGGCGAGTGCTGGGGGAGTGGGGGCAGATACGCAGTATTTT; CDR3 protein: CASSLASAGGVGADTQYF
V gene: TRBV14; J gene: TRBJ2-2; D gene: NA; clone size: few; CDR3 DNA: TGTGCCAGCAGCCACAAGCTCCCCTCAGGGTCCGGGGAGCTGTTTTTT; CDR3 protein: CASSHKLPSGSGELFF